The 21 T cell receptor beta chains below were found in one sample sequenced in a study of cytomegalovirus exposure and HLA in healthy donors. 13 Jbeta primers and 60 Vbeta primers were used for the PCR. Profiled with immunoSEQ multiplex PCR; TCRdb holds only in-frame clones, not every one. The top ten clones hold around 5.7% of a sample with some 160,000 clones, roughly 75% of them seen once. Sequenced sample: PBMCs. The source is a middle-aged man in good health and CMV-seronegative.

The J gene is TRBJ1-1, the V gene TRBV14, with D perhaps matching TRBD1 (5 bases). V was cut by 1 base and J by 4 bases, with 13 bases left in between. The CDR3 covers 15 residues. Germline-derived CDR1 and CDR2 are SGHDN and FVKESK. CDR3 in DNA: TGTGCCAGCAGCCAAGCGGCAGGGCAGGGCACTGAAGCTTTCTTT. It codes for CASSQAAGQGTEAFF. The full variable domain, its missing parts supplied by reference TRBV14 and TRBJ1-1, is EAGVTQFPSHSVIEKGQTVTLRCDPISGHDNLYWYRRVMGKEIKFLLHFVKESKQDESGMPNNRFLAERTGGTYSTLKVQPAELEDSGVYFCASSQAAGQGTEAFFGQGTRLTVV.

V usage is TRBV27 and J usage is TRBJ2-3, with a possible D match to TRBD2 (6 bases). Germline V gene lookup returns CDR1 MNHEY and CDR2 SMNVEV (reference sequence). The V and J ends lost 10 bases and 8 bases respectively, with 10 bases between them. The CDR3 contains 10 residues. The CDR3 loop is CATGVGTQYF. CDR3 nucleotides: TGTGCCACGGGAGTGGGTACGCAGTATTTT.

Here the CDR3 reads CASSYGQERNYGYTF. The CDR3 bases are TGTGCCAGCAGCTACGGACAGGAAAGGAACTATGGCTACACCTTC. The chain combines TRBV5-4 with TRBJ1-2, with 7 bases lining up with TRBD1. After removal of 3 bases from V and 2 bases from J, the junction contained 7 bases not matched to a gene. There are 15 residues in the CDR3. In germline, CDR1 is SGHNT, CDR2 YYREEE (reference sequence).

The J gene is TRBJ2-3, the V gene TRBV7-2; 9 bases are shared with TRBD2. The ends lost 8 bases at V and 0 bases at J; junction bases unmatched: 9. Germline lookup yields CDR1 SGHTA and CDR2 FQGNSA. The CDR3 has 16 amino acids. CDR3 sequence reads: CASQSLAGASTDTQYF. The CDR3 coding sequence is TGTGCCAGCCAGTCCTTAGCGGGGGCTAGCACAGATACGCAGTATTTT.

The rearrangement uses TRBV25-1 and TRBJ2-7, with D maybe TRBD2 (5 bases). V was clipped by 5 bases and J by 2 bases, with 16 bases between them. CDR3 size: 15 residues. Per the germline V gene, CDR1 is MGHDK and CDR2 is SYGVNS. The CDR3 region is CASSPSGRETYEQYF. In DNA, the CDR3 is TGTGCCAGCAGTCCGAGTGGGAGAGAGACCTACGAGCAGTACTTC.

CDR3 residues: CASMGEETATNEKLFF. The CDR3 nucleotides read TGTGCCAGTATGGGGGAGGAGACGGCAACTAATGAAAAACTGTTTTTT. The genes are TRBV19 and TRBJ1-4; possible D gene TRBD1, 5 bases. Germline V gene sequence: CDR1 LNHDA, CDR2 SQIVND (reference sequence). CDR3 length equals 16 residues. V lost 7 bases and J lost 0, with 15 bases in between. Supplemented by reference TRBV19 and TRBJ1-4, the full variable domain reads DGGITQSPKYLFRKEGQNVTLSCEQNLNHDAMYWYRQDPGQGLRLIYYSQIVNDFQKGDIAEGYSVSREKKESFPLTVTSAQKNPTAFYLCASMGEETATNEKLFFGSGTQLSVL.

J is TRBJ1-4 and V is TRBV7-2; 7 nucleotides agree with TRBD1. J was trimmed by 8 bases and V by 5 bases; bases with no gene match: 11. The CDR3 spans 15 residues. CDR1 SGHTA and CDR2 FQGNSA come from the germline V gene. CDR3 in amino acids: CASSPQEGAGEKLFF. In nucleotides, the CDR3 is TGTGCCAGCAGCCCCCAAGAGGGGGCCGGCGAAAAACTGTTTTTT.

As DNA, the CDR3 is TGCGCCAGCAAGACAGGTGTGAACACTGAAGCTTTCTTT. It codes for CASKTGVNTEAFF. The rearrangement links TRBV10-2 to TRBJ1-1, with a possible D match to TRBD1 (6 bases). Germline assignment: CDR1 WSHSY and CDR2 SAAADI. Trimming pared 7 bases from V and 0 bases from J, leaving 9 bases between. CDR3 size: 13 residues.

The CDR3 nucleotides read TGTGCCAGTAGTGCGCTAGCGGGGGGCAACACGAACACCGGGGAGCTGTTTTTT. Translation: CASSALAGGNTNTGELFF. V is TRBV19 and J is TRBJ2-2; 11 nucleotides align to TRBD2. V lost 5 bases to trimming and J lost 0 bases; unmatched junction nucleotides: 8. Germline lookup yields CDR1 LNHDA and CDR2 SQIVND (reference sequence). This CDR3 spans 18 amino acids.

The CDR3 sequence: CASRTGGFYGNQPQHF. In DNA, the CDR3 is TGTGCCAGTCGGACAGGGGGGTTCTACGGCAATCAGCCCCAGCATTTT. V is TRBV19 and J is TRBJ1-5, with TRBD1 matching over 10 bases. CDR3 length equals 16 residues. Germline V gene lookup returns CDR1 LNHDA and CDR2 SQIVND (reference sequence). With 8 bases clipped from V and 2 bases from J, the junction kept 9 bases outside the gene matches. The full variable domain, rest sourced from reference TRBV19 and TRBJ1-5, is DGGITQSPKYLFRKEGQNVTLSCEQNLNHDAMYWYRQDPGQGLRLIYYSQIVNDFQKGDIAEGYSVSREKKESFPLTVTSAQKNPTAFYLCASRTGGFYGNQPQHFGDGTRLSIL.

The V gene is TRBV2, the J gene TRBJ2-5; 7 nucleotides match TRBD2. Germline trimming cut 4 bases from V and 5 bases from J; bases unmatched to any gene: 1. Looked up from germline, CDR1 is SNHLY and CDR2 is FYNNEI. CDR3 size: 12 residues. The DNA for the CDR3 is TGTGCCAGCAGTGCCGGGGGGGAGACCCAGTACTTC. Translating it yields CASSAGGETQYF. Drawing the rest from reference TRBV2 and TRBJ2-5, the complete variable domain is EPEVTQTPSHQVTQMGQEVILRCVPISNHLYFYWYRQILGQKVEFLVSFYNNEISEKSEIFDDQFSVERPDGSNFTLKIRSTKLEDSAMYFCASSAGGETQYFGPGTRLLVL.

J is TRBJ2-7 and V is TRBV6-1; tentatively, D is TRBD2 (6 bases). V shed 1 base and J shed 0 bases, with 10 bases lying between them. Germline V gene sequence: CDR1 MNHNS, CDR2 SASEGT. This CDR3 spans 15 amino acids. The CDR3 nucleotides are TGTGCCAGCAGTGAAGGTGGAGGGTCCTCCTACGAGCAGTACTTC. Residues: CASSEGGGSSYEQYF.

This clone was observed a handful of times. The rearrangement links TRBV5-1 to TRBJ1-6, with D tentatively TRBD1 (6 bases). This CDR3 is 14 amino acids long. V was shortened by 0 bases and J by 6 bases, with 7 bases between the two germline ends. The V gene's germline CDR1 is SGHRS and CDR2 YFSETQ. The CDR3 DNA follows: TGCGCCAGCAGCTTGGGGACAGTTAATTCACCCCTCCACTTT. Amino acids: CASSLGTVNSPLHF.

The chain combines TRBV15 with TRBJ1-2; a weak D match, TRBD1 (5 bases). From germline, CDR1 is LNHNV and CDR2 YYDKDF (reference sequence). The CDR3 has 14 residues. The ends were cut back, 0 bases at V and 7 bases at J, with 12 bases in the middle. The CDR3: CATSREGALGGYTF. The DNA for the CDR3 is TGTGCCACCAGCAGAGAAGGGGCACTCGGTGGCTACACCTTC.

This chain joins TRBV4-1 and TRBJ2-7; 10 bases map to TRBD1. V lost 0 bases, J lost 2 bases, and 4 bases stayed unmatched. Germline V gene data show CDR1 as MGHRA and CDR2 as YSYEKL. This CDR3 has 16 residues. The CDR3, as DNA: TGCGCCAGCAGCCAAGATCCCGGGACAGGGGCCTACGAGCAGTACTTC. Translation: CASSQDPGTGAYEQYF.

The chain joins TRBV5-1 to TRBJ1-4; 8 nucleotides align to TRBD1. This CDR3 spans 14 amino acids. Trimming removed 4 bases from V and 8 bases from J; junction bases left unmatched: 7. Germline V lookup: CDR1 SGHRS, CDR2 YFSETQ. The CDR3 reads CASSITGGMEKLFF. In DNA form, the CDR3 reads TGCGCCAGCAGCATAACAGGGGGTATGGAAAAACTGTTTTTT.

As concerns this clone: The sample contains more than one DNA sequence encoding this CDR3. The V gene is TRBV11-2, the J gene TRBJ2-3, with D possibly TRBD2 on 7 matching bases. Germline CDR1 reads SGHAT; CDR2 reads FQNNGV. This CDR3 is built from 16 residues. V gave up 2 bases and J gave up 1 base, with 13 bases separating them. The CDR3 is CASSLRGGIGTDTQYF. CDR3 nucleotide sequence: TGTGCCAGCAGCTTAAGGGGGGGGATTGGCACAGATACGCAGTATTTT.

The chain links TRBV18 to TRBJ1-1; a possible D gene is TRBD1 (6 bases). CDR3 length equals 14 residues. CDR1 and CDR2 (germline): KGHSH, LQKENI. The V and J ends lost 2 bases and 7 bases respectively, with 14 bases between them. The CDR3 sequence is CASSPTSGEVEAFF. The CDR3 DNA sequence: TGTGCCAGCTCACCAACGTCAGGGGAAGTTGAAGCTTTCTTT.

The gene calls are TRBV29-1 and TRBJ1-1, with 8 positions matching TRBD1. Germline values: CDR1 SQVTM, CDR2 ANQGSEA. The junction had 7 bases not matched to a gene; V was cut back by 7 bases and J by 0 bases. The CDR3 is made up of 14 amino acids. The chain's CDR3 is CSASGQGMNTEAFF. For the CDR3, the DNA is TGCAGCGCAAGTGGACAGGGAATGAACACTGAAGCTTTCTTT.

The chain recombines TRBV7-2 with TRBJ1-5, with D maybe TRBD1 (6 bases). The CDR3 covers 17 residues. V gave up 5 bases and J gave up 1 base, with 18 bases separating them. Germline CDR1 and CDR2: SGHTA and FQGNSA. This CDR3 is CASSLRPQGFSNQPQHF. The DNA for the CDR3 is TGTGCCAGCAGCCTCAGGCCACAGGGATTCAGCAATCAGCCCCAGCATTTT.

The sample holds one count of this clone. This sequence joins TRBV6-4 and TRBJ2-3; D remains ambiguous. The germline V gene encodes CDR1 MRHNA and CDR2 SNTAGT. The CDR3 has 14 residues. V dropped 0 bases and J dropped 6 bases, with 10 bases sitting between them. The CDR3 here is CASSDSSRTDTQYF. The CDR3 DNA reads TGTGCCAGCAGTGACTCGAGTCGAACCGATACGCAGTATTTT.